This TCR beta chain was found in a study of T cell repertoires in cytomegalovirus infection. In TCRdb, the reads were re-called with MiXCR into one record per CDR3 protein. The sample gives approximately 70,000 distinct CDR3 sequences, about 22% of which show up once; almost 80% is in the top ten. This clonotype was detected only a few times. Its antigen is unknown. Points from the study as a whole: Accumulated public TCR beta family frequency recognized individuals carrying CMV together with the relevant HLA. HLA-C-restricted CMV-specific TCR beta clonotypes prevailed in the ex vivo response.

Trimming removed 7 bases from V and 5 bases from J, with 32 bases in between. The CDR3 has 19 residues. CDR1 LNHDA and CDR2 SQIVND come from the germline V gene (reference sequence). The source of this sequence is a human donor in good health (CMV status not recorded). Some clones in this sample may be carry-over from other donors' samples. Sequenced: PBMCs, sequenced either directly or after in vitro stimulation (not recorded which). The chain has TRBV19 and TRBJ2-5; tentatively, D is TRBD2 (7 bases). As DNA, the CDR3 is TGTGCCAGTAAATGGGGGGGGCGCTTAGGGCAGTGGTGGGGGGAGACCCAGTACTTC. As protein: CASKWGGRLGQWWGETQYF.